This T cell receptor beta chain appears in the sequencing data of a study of vaccination and CD4 T cells after COVID-19. Treatment here: approximately 11-day PBMC culture with coronavirus spike peptide pools or control peptides (ViraFEST assay). Researchers reported culturing under 2.5 million PBMCs per well with approximately 9.3 IU/ml IL-2 and about 9.3 ug/ml peptide pools. V lost 7 bases, J lost 4 bases, and 13 bases stayed unmatched. The CDR3 length is 17 residues. Germline values: CDR1 MNHNS, CDR2 SASEGT. Concerning this clonotype: What it binds is unknown.

Sequence data for DNA of cultured CD4+ T cells were generated by the Oncomine TCR Beta short-read assay. Investigators obtained genomic DNA by extraction from cultured CD4+ T cells. TCRdb used MiXCR to reprocess the PCR reads, holding one entry per CDR3 protein. The table has around 11,000 distinct CDR3 sequences, nearly 25% seen once; the top ten hold approximately 24%. The sequencing here drew on CD4+ T cells from blood, cultured in vitro, taken before SARS-CoV-2 vaccination. The chain carries TRBV6-1 and TRBJ2-2, with 9 bases that match TRBD2. This sequence originates from a human donor who received a COVID-19 vaccine. CDR3 bases: TGTGCCAGCACGGGGCTAGCGGGGTTCTTTAGCACCGGGGAGCTGTTTTTT. This encodes CASTGLAGFFSTGELFF.